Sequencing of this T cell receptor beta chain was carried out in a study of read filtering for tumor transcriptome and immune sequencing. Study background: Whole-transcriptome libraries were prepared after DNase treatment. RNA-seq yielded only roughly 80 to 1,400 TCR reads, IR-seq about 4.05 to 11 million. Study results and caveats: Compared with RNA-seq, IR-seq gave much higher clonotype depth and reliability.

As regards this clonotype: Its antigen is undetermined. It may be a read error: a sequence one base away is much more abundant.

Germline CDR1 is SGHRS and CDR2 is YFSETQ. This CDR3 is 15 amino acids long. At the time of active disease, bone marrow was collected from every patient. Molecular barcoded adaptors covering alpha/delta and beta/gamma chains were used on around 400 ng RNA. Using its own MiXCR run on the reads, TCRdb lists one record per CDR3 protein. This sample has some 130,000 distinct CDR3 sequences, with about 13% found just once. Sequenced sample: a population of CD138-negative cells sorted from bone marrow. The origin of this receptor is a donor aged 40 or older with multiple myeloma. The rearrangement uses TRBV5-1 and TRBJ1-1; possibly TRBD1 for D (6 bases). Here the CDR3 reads CASSALGTQNTAAFF. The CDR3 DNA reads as TGCGCCAGCAGCGCCCTCGGGACACAGAACACTGCAGCTTTCTTT.